The rows below give T cell receptor beta chains drawn from one sample of a study of cytomegalovirus exposure and HLA in healthy donors. Profiled with immunoSEQ multiplex PCR; TCRdb holds only in-frame clones, not every one. The table lists about 85,000 clones, over 70% of them singletons, with roughly a quarter in the top ten. The sample comprised PBMCs. All receptors derive from a woman in her forties or fifties in good health and CMV-seropositive. Both conserved end residues are part of each CDR3. A D gene is named only where the DNA matches it firmly. Some rows mark clone size as missing; the rest say once, few, many or name a class of expanded clone.

TRBV5-1	TRBJ1-5	TRBD1	once	TGCGCCAGCAGCTTGGGGACAGGTTTTGATCAGCCCCAGCATTTT	CASSLGTGFDQPQHF
TRBV4-1	TRBJ2-1	.	.	TGCGCCAGCAGCCGGAGACAGTACAATGAGCAGTTCTTC	CASSRRQYNEQFF
TRBV4-2	TRBJ2-2	TRBD2	.	TGTGCCAGCAGCCCCCTAGCGGGGCTGTCCACCGGGGAGCTGTTTTTT	CASSPLAGLSTGELFF
TRBV4-2	TRBJ1-1	.	.	TGTGCCAGCAGCCAAGTGTCGGGGGGGAACACTGAAGCTTTCTTT	CASSQVSGGNTEAFF
TRBV11-2	TRBJ1-2	.	.	TGTGCCAGCAGTAACAGGTTAAGCTACACCTTC	CASSNRLSYTF
TRBV29-1	TRBJ1-1	.	.	TGCAGCGTTGACCTCGTCGAGAAATTCACTGAAGCTTTCTTT	CSVDLVEKFTEAFF
TRBV28	TRBJ1-1	.	few	TGTGCCAGCAAAACAGGGTTCGACACTGAAGCTTTCTTT	CASKTGFDTEAFF
TRBV27	TRBJ1-1	.	.	TGTGCCAGCAGTTTCGGGACATTGAACACTGAAGCTTTCTTT	CASSFGTLNTEAFF
TRBV2	TRBJ1-4	TRBD1	.	TGTGCCAGCACCTCGGAGGACAGGGGAAGTGAAAAACTGTTTTTT	CASTSEDRGSEKLFF
TRBV7-9	TRBJ2-5	.	.	TGTGCCAGCAGCTTAGGCCGGCGGGTTCTGGAGACCCAGTACTTC	CASSLGRRVLETQYF
TRBV7-6	TRBJ1-4	.	.	TGTGCCAGCAGCCAGGGGCCTAATGAAAAACTGTTTTTT	CASSQGPNEKLFF
TRBV7-6	TRBJ2-5	TRBD2	.	TGTGCCAGCAGCCGGACTAGCGGGGGCCCAGAGACCCAGTACTTC	CASSRTSGGPETQYF
TRBV10-1	TRBJ1-1	TRBD1	.	TGCGCCAGCAGCACAGGGGGGGGTCAGAACACTGAAGCTTTCTTT	CASSTGGGQNTEAFF
TRBV27	TRBJ2-3	.	once	TGTGCCAGCAGTTTATTTGGCAGGGGCGGGGATACGCAGTATTTT	CASSLFGRGGDTQYF
TRBV25-1	TRBJ2-1	TRBD2	.	TGTGCCAGCAGTGTAGCGGGAGGAATTGAGCAGTTCTTC	CASSVAGGIEQFF
TRBV14	TRBJ1-1	.	.	TGTGCCAGCAGCCCGCGAGGAGGATACACTGAAGCTTTCTTT	CASSPRGGYTEAFF
TRBV2	TRBJ1-2	TRBD1	.	TGTGCCAGCAGGGGGGACAGGGAGGATGGCTACACCTTC	CASRGDREDGYTF
TRBV4-1	TRBJ1-4	.	.	TGCGCCAGCAGACAAAGATACAGTCTAAATGAAAAACTGTTTTTT	CASRQRYSLNEKLFF
TRBV30	TRBJ2-2	TRBD2	.	TGTGCCTGGAGTCGCACTAAACAAGGCCGGGGGGACACCGGGGAGCTGTTTTTT	CAWSRTKQGRGDTGELFF
TRBV18	TRBJ2-1	TRBD2	once	TGTGCCAGCTCACTCGGGACTAGCGGGAGTTATGAGCAGTTCTTC	CASSLGTSGSYEQFF
TRBV18	TRBJ2-6	.	.	TGTGCCAGCTCACCAGCCACAGGAAACTCTGGGGCCAACGTCCTGACTTTC	CASSPATGNSGANVLTF
TRBV19	TRBJ1-4	.	.	TGTGCCAGTAGCAATGAGAGAGGGCCTGAAAAACTGTTTTTT	CASSNERGPEKLFF
TRBV7-9	TRBJ2-1	.	.	TGTGCCAGCAGCAATCCCATTGGAGGGGGCCATGAGCAGTTCTTC	CASSNPIGGGHEQFF
TRBV9	TRBJ1-4	TRBD1	.	TGTGCCAGCAGCCTCGGGACAGCCCTAGGGGAAAAACTGTTTTTT	CASSLGTALGEKLFF
TRBV9	TRBJ2-3	TRBD2	.	TGTGCCAGCAGCGCGGTAGCGGGAGGGAGCACAGATACGCAGTATTTT	CASSAVAGGSTDTQYF
TRBV10-1	TRBJ2-7	TRBD1	.	TGCGCCAGCAGCCGGGACAGCCCCAGGGGTGAGCAGTACTTC	CASSRDSPRGEQYF
TRBV29-1	TRBJ1-2	TRBD1	.	TGCAGCGTCACAGCGAGGACAGGGCAGGACGTTCGTGGCTACACCTTC	CSVTARTGQDVRGYTF
TRBV9	TRBJ1-2	TRBD1	.	TGTGCCAGCAGCGTAGCTACAGGGGTCTATGGCTACACCTTC	CASSVATGVYGYTF
TRBV6-5	TRBJ2-7	.	.	TGTGCCAGCAGTTACTGGCAGGGGGAGGACGAGCAGTACTTC	CASSYWQGEDEQYF
TRBV5-1	TRBJ1-1	.	.	TGCGCCAGCAGCTTAGGACCGGGACTTAACACTGAAGCTTTCTTT	CASSLGPGLNTEAFF
TRBV14	TRBJ1-5	.	.	TGTGCCAGCAGCCAAGGGCCTCGTAGCAATCAGCCCCAGCATTTT	CASSQGPRSNQPQHF
TRBV9	TRBJ2-3	TRBD2	.	TGTGCCAGCAGTGGGGAGGGGGATACGCAGTATTTT	CASSGEGDTQYF
TRBV27	TRBJ1-4	TRBD1	once	TGTGCCAGCAGTTTATCCGGGACAGCTTTTGAAAAACTGTTTTTT	CASSLSGTAFEKLFF
TRBV2	TRBJ1-4	TRBD1	.	TGTGCCAGCAGTTCCCAGGGACAGGTGAATGAAAAACTGTTTTTT	CASSSQGQVNEKLFF
TRBV7-6	TRBJ1-3	.	.	TGTGCCAGCAGGGGAGGGCAGGTCCTTTCCTCTGGAAACACCATATATTTT	CASRGGQVLSSGNTIYF
TRBV19	TRBJ2-3	.	once	TGTGCCAGTAGTTTCACTAGGGATACGCAGTATTTT	CASSFTRDTQYF
TRBV7-8	TRBJ1-4	TRBD1	.	TGTGCCAGCAGCATAGGGGGCGACGAAAAACTGTTTTTT	CASSIGGDEKLFF
TRBV9	TRBJ1-6	TRBD1	.	TGTGCCAGCAGCGCGGGACAGGGGATTGATTCACCCCTCCACTTT	CASSAGQGIDSPLHF
TRBV2	TRBJ2-7	.	.	TGTGCCAGCAGTGATGGGGACATAAGCTACGAGCAGTACTTC	CASSDGDISYEQYF
TRBV5-1	TRBJ1-2	.	.	TGCGCCAGCAGCTCGTCTACTCGGGGAAGGGGGATGGATGGCTACACCTTC	CASSSSTRGRGMDGYTF
TRBV6-5	TRBJ2-4	.	few	TGTGCCAGCAGCAGACAGAAAGGAGTGGACATTCAGTACTTC	CASSRQKGVDIQYF
TRBV7-9	TRBJ1-1	TRBD1	.	TGTGCCAGCAGCCAAGGGACAGGGGGAACTGAAGCTTTCTTT	CASSQGTGGTEAFF
TRBV29-1	TRBJ2-5	.	.	TGCAGCGTTGAAGATCACGTGAGAGAGACCCAGTACTTC	CSVEDHVRETQYF
TRBV7-9	TRBJ2-5	.	.	TGTGCCAGCAGCTTAGAAGTCATTGAGACAAGAGAGACCCAGTACTTC	CASSLEVIETRETQYF